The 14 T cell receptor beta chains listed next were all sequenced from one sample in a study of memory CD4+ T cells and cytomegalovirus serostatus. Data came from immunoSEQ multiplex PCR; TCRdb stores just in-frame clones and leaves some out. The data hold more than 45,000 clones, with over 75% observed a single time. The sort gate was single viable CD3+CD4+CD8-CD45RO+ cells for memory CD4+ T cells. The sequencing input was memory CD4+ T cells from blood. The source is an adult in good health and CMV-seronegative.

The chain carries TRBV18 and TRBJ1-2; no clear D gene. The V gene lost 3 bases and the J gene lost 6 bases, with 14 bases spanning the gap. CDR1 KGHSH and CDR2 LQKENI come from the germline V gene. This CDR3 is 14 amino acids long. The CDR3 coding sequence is TGTGCCAGCTCACCGCGGGGAGGAAACGATGGCTACACCTTC. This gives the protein CASSPRGGNDGYTF.

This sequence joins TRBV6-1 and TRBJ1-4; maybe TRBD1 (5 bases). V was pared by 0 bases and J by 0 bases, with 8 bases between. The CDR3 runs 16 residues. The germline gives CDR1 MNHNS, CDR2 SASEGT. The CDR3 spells CASSEARGATNEKLFF. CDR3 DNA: TGTGCCAGCAGTGAAGCAAGGGGAGCAACTAATGAAAAACTGTTTTTT.

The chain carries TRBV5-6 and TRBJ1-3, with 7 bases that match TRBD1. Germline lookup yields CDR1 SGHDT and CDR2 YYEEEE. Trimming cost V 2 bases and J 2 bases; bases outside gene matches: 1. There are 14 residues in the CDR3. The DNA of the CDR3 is TGTGCCAGCAGCTTTACAGGGGCTGGAAACACCATATATTTT. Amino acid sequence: CASSFTGAGNTIYF.

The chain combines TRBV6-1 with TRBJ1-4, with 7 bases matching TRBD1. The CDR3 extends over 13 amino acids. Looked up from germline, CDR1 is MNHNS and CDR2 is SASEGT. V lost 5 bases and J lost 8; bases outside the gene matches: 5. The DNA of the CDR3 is TGTGCCAGCAGTCGACAGGGCGGCGAAAAACTGTTTTTT. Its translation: CASSRQGGEKLFF.

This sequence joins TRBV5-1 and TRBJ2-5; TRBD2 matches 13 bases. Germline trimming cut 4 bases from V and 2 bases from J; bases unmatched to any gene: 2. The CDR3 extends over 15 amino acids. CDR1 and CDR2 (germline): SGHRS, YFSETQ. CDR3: CASSPGLAGQETQYF. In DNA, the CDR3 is TGCGCCAGCAGCCCGGGACTAGCGGGGCAAGAGACCCAGTACTTC.

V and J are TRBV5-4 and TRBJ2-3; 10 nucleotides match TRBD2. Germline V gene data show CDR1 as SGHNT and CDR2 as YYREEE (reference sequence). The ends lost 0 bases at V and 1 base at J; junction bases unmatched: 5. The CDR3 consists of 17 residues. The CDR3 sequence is CASSLASGGVGTDTQYF. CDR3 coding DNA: TGTGCCAGCAGCTTGGCCAGCGGGGGGGTGGGCACAGATACGCAGTATTTT. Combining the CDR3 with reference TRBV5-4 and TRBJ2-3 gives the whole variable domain ETGVTQSPTHLIKTRGQQVTLRCSSQSGHNTVSWYQQALGQGPQFIFQYYREEENGRGNFPPRFSGLQFPNYSSELNVNALELDDSALYLCASSLASGGVGTDTQYFGPGTRLTVL.

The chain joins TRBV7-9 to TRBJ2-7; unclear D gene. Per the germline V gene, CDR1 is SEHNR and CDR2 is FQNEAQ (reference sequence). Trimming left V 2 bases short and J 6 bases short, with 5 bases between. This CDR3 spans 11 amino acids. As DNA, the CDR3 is TGTGCCAGCAGCTTATTTTCCGAGCAGTACTTC. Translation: CASSLFSEQYF. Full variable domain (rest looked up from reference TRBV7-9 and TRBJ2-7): DTGVSQNPRHKITKRGQNVTFRCDPISEHNRLYWYRQTLGQGPEFLTYFQNEAQLEKSRLLSDRFSAERPKGSFSTLEIQRTEQGDSAMYLCASSLFSEQYFGPGTRLTVT.

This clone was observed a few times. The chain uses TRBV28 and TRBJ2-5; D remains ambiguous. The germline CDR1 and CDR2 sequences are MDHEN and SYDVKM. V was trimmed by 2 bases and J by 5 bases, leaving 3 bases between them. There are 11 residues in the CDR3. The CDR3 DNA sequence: TGTGCCAGCAGTTTAGAGGAGACCCAGTACTTC. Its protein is CASSLEETQYF. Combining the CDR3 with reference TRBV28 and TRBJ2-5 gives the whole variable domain DVKVTQSSRYLVKRTGEKVFLECVQDMDHENMFWYRQDPGLGLRLIYFSYDVKMKEKGDIPEGYSVSREKKERFSLILESASTNQTSMYLCASSLEETQYFGPGTRLLVL.

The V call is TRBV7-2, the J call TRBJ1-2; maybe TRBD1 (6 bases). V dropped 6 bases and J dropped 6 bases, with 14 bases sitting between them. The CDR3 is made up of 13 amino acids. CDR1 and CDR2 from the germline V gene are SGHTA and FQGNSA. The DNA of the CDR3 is TGTGCCAGCAGGAGAAGACAGGCCCATGGCTACACCTTC. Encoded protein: CASRRRQAHGYTF.

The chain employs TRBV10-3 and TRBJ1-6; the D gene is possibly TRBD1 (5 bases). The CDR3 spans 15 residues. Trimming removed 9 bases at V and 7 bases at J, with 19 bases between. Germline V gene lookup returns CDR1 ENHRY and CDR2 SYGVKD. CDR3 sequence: CAIGQGAEENSPLHF. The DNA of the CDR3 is TGTGCCATAGGGCAGGGTGCCGAGGAAAATTCACCCCTCCACTTT.

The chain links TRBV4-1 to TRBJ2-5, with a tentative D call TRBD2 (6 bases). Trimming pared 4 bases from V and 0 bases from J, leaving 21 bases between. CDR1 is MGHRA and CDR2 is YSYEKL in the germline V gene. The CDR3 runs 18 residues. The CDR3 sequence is CASSPVHRGSPHQETQYF. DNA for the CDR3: TGCGCCAGCAGCCCTGTCCATCGGGGGTCGCCCCACCAAGAGACCCAGTACTTC.

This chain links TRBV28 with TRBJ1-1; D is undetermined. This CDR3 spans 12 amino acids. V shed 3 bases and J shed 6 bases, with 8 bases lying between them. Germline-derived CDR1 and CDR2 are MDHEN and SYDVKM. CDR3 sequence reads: CASSFLRAEAFF. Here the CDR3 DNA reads TGTGCCAGCAGTTTTCTCCGAGCTGAAGCTTTCTTT.

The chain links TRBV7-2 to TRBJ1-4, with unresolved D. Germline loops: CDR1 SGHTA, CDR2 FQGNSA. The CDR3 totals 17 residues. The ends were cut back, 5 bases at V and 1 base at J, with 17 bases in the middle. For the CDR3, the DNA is TGTGCCAGCAGCCCCCAGACCGCCCCTCTAACTAATGAAAAACTGTTTTTT. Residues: CASSPQTAPLTNEKLFF.

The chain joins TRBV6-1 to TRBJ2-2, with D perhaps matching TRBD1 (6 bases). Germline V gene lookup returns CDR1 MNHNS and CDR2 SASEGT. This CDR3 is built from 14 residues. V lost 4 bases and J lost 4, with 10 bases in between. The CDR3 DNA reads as TGTGCCAGCAGTGTAAGCAGGGGCACCGGGGAGCTGTTTTTT. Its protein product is CASSVSRGTGELFF.